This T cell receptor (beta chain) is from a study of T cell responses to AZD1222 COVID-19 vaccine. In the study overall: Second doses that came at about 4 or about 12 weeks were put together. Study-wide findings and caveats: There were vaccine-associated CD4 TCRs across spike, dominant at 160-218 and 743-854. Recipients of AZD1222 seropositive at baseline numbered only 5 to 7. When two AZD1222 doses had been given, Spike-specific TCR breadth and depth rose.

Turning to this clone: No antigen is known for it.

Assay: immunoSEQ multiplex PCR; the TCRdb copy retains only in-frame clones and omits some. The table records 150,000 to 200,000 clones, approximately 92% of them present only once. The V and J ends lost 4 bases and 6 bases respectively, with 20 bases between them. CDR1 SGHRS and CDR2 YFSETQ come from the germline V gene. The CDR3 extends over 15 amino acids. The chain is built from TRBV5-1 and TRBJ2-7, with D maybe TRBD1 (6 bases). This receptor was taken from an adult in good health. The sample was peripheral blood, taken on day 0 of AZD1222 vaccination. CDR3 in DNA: TGCGCCAGCAGCCAGTCCGGGACAAGTATGACCGAGCAGTACTTC. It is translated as CASSQSGTSMTEQYF.